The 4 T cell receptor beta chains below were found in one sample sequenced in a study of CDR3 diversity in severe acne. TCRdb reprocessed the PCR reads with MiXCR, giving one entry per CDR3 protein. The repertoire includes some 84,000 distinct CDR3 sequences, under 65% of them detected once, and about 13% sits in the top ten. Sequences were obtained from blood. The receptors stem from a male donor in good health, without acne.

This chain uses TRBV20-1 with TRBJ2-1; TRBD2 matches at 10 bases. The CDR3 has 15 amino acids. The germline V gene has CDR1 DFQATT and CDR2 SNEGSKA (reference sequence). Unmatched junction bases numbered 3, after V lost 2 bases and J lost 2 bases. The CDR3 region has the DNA TGCAGTGCTAGACGGGGACTAGCGACCTACAATGAGCAGTTCTTC. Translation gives CSARRGLATYNEQFF.

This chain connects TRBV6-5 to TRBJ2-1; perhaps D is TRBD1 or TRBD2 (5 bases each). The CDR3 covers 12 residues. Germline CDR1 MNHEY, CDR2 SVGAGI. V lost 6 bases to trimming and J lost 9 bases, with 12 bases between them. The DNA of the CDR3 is TGTGCCAGCAGCGCCCGGGACCCTGAGCAGTTCTTC. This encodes CASSARDPEQFF.

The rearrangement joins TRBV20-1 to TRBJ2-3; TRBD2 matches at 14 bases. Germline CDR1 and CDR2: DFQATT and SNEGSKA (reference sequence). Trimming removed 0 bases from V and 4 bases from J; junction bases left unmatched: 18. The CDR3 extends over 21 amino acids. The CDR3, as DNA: TGCAGTGCTAGAGATTACAGGGGGACTAGCGGGGGAACTCGACGTTCAGATACGCAGTATTTT. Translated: CSARDYRGTSGGTRRSDTQYF.

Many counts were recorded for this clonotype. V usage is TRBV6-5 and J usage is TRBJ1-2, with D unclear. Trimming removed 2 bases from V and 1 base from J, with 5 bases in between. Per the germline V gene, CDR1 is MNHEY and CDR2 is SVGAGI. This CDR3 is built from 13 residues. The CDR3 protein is CASSYEVNYGYTF. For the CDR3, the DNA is TGTGCCAGCAGTTACGAGGTTAACTATGGCTACACCTTC.